These 19 T cell receptor beta chains were sequenced from one sample in a study of neoadjuvant nivolumab and ipilimumab in lung cancer. Assay: immunoSEQ multiplex PCR; the TCRdb copy retains only in-frame clones and omits some. The data hold 45,000 to 55,000 clones, with roughly 89% observed a single time. The sample here was blood, taken before neoadjuvant nivolumab, alone or with ipilimumab. Receptors were obtained from an adult with non-small cell lung cancer. Some clones in this sample may be carry-over from other donors' samples.

This rearrangement joins TRBV6-5 to TRBJ2-5; no clear D. Per germline, CDR1 MNHEY and CDR2 SVGAGI. Trimming stripped 5 bases from V and 2 bases from J, with 9 bases between. CDR3 size: 13 residues. CDR3 protein: CASSQDLQETQYF. The CDR3 region has the DNA TGTGCCAGCAGTCAGGACCTGCAAGAGACCCAGTACTTC.

There are a few counts of this clone. Here the CDR3 reads CATSSWGLGDQPQHF. The CDR3 DNA sequence: TGTGCCACCAGCAGTTGGGGTTTGGGGGATCAGCCCCAGCATTTT. The V gene is TRBV15, the J gene TRBJ1-5, with a weak D call TRBD1 (5 bases). The ends were cut back, 3 bases at V and 5 bases at J, with 14 bases in the middle. Germline V gene sequence: CDR1 LNHNV, CDR2 YYDKDF (reference sequence). This CDR3 comprises 15 residues. The full variable domain, with the rest looked up from reference TRBV15 and TRBJ1-5, is DAMVIQNPRYQVTQFGKPVTLSCSQTLNHNVMYWYQQKSSQAPKLLFHYYDKDFNNEADTPDNFQSRRPNTSFCFLDIRSPGLGDTAMYLCATSSWGLGDQPQHFGDGTRLSIL.

This clone was observed once. This chain joins TRBV18 and TRBJ2-7; 7 positions match TRBD2. The V gene end was trimmed by 2 bases and the J gene end by 3 bases; junction bases not matched to a gene: 4. Germline V gene sequence: CDR1 KGHSH, CDR2 LQKENI. This CDR3 spans 14 amino acids. The DNA for the CDR3 is TGTGCCAGCTCACCAGGACTAGGCGGCTACGAGCAGTACTTC. Residues: CASSPGLGGYEQYF.

This clone is a singleton in its sample. The chain has TRBV19 and TRBJ2-1, with unresolved D. CDR1 is LNHDA, CDR2 SQIVND, per germline (reference sequence). Trimming removed 7 bases from V and 10 bases from J, with 20 bases in between. This CDR3 has 14 amino acids. CDR3 region: CASNVHRALGEQFF. The CDR3 DNA follows: TGTGCCAGTAATGTTCACAGAGCGTTGGGGGAGCAGTTCTTC. Full variable domain (rest looked up from reference TRBV19 and TRBJ2-1): DGGITQSPKYLFRKEGQNVTLSCEQNLNHDAMYWYRQDPGQGLRLIYYSQIVNDFQKGDIAEGYSVSREKKESFPLTVTSAQKNPTAFYLCASNVHRALGEQFFGPGTRLTVL.

CDR3: CASSPVMGQGLGYTF. CDR3 in DNA: TGTGCCAGCAGCCCAGTTATGGGACAGGGGCTGGGCTACACCTTC. The chain employs TRBV7-2 and TRBJ1-2; 10 bases map to TRBD1. The germline gives CDR1 SGHTA, CDR2 FQGNSA. V shed 5 bases and J 8 bases; nucleotides not matched to a gene: 11. The CDR3 consists of 15 residues.

The chain is built from TRBV11-2 and TRBJ2-2; D gene unclear. Trimming took 0 bases from V and 1 from J, leaving 6 bases between them. The length of the CDR3 is 15 residues. Per the germline V gene, CDR1 is SGHAT and CDR2 is FQNNGV. CDR3 sequence (DNA): TGTGCCAGCAGCTTAGAACAGAGGAACACCGGGGAGCTGTTTTTT. Translation: CASSLEQRNTGELFF.

This clone was detected only once. Here the CDR3 reads CASSLGDSPNTEAFF. CDR3 nucleotide sequence: TGTGCCAGCAGCTTAGGTGACAGCCCTAACACTGAAGCTTTCTTT. The rearrangement joins TRBV11-3 to TRBJ1-1; TRBD1 is a possible D gene (5 bases). The CDR3 is 15 residues long. CDR1 is SGHNT and CDR2 is YENEEA in the germline V gene. The V gene lost 1 base and the J gene lost 2 bases, with 11 bases spanning the gap.

This rearrangement joins TRBV18 to TRBJ1-5; a possible D gene is TRBD1 (6 bases). The CDR3 runs to 13 residues. The V gene lost 3 bases and the J gene lost 10 bases, with 13 bases spanning the gap. The V gene's germline CDR1 is KGHSH and CDR2 LQKENI. CDR3 region: CASSPKQGTPQHF. CDR3 sequence (DNA): TGTGCCAGCTCACCGAAACAGGGAACTCCCCAGCATTTT.

The rearrangement links TRBV7-2 to TRBJ2-2; D is unresolved. Trimming removed 5 bases at V and 0 bases at J, with 4 bases between. Germline V lookup: CDR1 SGHTA, CDR2 FQGNSA. CDR3 length: 13 amino acids. This CDR3 reads CASSQANTGELFF. In nucleotides, the CDR3 is TGTGCCAGCAGCCAGGCGAACACCGGGGAGCTGTTTTTT. The full variable domain, rest sourced from reference TRBV7-2 and TRBJ2-2, is GAGVSQSPSNKVTEKGKDVELRCDPISGHTALYWYRQSLGQGLEFLIYFQGNSAPDKSGLPSDRFSAERTGGSVSTLTIQRTQQEDSAVYLCASSQANTGELFFGEGSRLTVL.

This clone was picked up one time. The CDR3, as DNA: TGTGCCAGCGGATATGCGGGGACTCACACATCCTTTTACTTC. Its translation is CASGYAGTHTSFYF. The chain joins TRBV27 to TRBJ2-7; D might be TRBD2 (6 bases). Trimming removed 8 bases from V and 13 bases from J, with 27 bases in between. CDR3 size: 14 residues. Germline assignment: CDR1 MNHEY and CDR2 SMNVEV (reference sequence).

The rearrangement uses TRBV9 and TRBJ2-1, with TRBD2 identical over 9 bases. Germline V gene data show CDR1 as SGDLS and CDR2 as YYNGEE. With 0 bases clipped from V and 0 bases from J, the junction kept 10 bases outside the gene matches. The CDR3 extends over 19 amino acids. Written as DNA, the CDR3 is TGTGCCAGCAGCGTAGCTAGCGGGATAATTCTTAGCTCCTACAATGAGCAGTTCTTC. This sequence encodes CASSVASGIILSSYNEQFF.

This clone turned up a few times. CDR3 nucleotide sequence: TGCGCCAGCACGGAGGGTTACACGGCCGGGGAGCTGTTTTTT. This encodes CASTEGYTAGELFF. The chain carries TRBV5-1 and TRBJ2-2, with D perhaps matching TRBD2 (6 bases). V was clipped by 6 bases and J by 6 bases, with 15 bases between them. The CDR3 is 14 amino acids. The germline V gene has CDR1 SGHRS and CDR2 YFSETQ. Based on the CDR3 plus reference TRBV5-1 and TRBJ2-2, the full variable domain is KAGVTQTPRYLIKTRGQQVTLSCSPISGHRSVSWYQQTPGQGLQFLFEYFSETQRNKGNFPGRFSGRQFSNSRSEMNVSTLELGDSALYLCASTEGYTAGELFFGEGSRLTVL.

The table lists this clone with a count of one. The chain combines TRBV29-1 with TRBJ2-3; 7 nucleotides line up with TRBD2. This CDR3 comprises 12 residues. V trimming: 4 bases; J trimming: 4 bases; junction bases outside the gene matches: 2. From germline, CDR1 is SQVTM and CDR2 ANQGSEA. This CDR3 reads CSVGGSADTQYF. The CDR3, as DNA: TGCAGCGTTGGCGGGAGCGCAGATACGCAGTATTTT.

J is TRBJ1-1 and V is TRBV9; 9 bases line up with TRBD1. This CDR3 is 15 amino acids long. Germline CDR1 is SGDLS and CDR2 is YYNGEE. V lost 3 bases, J lost 5 bases, and 8 bases stayed unmatched. The CDR3 spells CASSADYDRGTEAFF. CDR3 DNA: TGTGCCAGCAGCGCCGATTACGACAGGGGGACTGAAGCTTTCTTT.

V and J are TRBV5-1 and TRBJ2-7; 8 bases agree with TRBD1. J was trimmed by 0 bases and V by 0 bases; bases with no gene match: 2. The CDR3 totals 15 residues. The germline V gene has CDR1 SGHRS and CDR2 YFSETQ. CDR3 DNA: TGCGCCAGCAGCTTGGCAGGGGGCGTCTCCTACGAGCAGTACTTC. It codes for CASSLAGGVSYEQYF.

The rearrangement joins TRBV7-2 to TRBJ1-1; weak D call: TRBD1 (5 bases). V was pared by 1 base and J by 0 bases, with 12 bases between. Germline CDR1 and CDR2: SGHTA and FQGNSA. The CDR3 is made up of 16 amino acids. The CDR3 sequence: CASSLGGGSMNTEAFF. Here the CDR3 DNA reads TGTGCCAGCAGCTTAGGCGGGGGGAGTATGAACACTGAAGCTTTCTTT.

This clone was recorded once. The rearrangement joins TRBV30 to TRBJ2-5; D might be TRBD2 (6 bases). Germline V gene sequence: CDR1 GTSNPN, CDR2 SVGIG (reference sequence). This CDR3 is 12 amino acids long. Trimming took off 3 bases at V and 5 bases at J, with 10 bases between the two ends. The CDR3 spells CAWREGRETQYF. CDR3 coding DNA: TGTGCCTGGAGGGAGGGCAGGGAGACCCAGTACTTC.

The chain has TRBV5-1 and TRBJ1-1, with 8 bases lining up with TRBD1. The CDR3 sequence is 14 residues long. The germline gives CDR1 SGHRS, CDR2 YFSETQ. Trimming at V came to 4 bases and at J to 8 bases, leaving 10 bases not matched to a gene. CDR3 nucleotide sequence: TGCGCCAGCAGCCTCTGGACAGGGTCTCAAGAAGCTTTCTTT. Encoded protein: CASSLWTGSQEAFF.

The chain uses TRBV11-2 and TRBJ2-1, with D perhaps matching TRBD2 (6 bases). V was clipped by 8 bases and J by 3 bases, with 17 bases between them. Germline CDR1 is SGHAT and CDR2 is FQNNGV. This CDR3 spans 15 amino acids. CDR3 amino acids: CASGSLALIYNEQFF. In nucleotides, the CDR3 is TGTGCCAGCGGGTCCCTAGCGCTGATCTACAATGAGCAGTTCTTC.